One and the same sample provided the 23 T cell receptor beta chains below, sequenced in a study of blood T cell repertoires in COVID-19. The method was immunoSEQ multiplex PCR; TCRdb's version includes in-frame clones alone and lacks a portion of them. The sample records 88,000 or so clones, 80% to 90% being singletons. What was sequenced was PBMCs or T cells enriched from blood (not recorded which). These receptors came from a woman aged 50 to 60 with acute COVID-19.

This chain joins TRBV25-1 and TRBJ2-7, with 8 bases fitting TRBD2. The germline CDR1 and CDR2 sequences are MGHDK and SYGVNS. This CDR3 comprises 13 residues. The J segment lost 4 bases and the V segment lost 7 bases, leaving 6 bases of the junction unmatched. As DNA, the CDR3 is TGTGCCAGCAAGTCTAGCGGGCAATACGAGCAGTACTTC. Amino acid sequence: CASKSSGQYEQYF.

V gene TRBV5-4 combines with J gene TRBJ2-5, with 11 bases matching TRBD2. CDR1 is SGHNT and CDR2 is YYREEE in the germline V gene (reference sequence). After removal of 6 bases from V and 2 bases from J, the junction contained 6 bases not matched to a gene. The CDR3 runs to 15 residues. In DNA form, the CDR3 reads TGTGCCAGCACCCGACTAGCGGGGCTACAAGAGACCCAGTACTTC. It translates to CASTRLAGLQETQYF.

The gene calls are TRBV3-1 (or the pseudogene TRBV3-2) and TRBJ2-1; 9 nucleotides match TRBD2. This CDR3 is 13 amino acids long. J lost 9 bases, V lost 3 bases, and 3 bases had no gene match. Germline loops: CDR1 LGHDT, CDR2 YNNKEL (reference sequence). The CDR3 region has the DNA TGTGCCAGCAGCCAGGGCGGGAGGGGTGAGCAGTTCTTC. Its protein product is CASSQGGRGEQFF.

The CDR3 DNA reads as TGTGCCACCAGCCAGTATAGCAATCAGCCCCAGCATTTT. Protein: CATSQYSNQPQHF. V is TRBV24-1 and J is TRBJ1-5; D remains unclear. With 7 bases removed from V and 0 bases from J, the gap between germline ends came to 6 bases. Germline V CDR1 and CDR2: KGHDR, SFDVKD. The CDR3 has 13 residues.

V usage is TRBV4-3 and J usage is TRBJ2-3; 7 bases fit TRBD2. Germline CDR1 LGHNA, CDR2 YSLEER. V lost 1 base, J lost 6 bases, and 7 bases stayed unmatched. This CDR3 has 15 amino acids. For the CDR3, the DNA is TGCGCCAGCAGCCAAGTGGCGGGAGTGGTGGATACGCAGTATTTT. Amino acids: CASSQVAGVVDTQYF.

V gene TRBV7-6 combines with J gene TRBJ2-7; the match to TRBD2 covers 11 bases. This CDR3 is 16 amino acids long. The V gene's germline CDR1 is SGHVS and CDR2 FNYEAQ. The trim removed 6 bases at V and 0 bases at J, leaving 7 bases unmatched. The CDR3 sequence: CASSIAGTSGSYEQYF. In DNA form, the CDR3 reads TGTGCCAGCAGTATAGCCGGGACTAGCGGCTCCTACGAGCAGTACTTC.

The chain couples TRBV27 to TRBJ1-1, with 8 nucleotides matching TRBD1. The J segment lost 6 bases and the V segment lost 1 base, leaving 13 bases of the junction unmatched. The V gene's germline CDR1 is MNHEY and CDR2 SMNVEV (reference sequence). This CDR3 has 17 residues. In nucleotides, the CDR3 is TGTGCCAGCAGTTTATTTGGAGGGAGACAGGGGATGGCTGAAGCTTTCTTT. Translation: CASSLFGGRQGMAEAFF.

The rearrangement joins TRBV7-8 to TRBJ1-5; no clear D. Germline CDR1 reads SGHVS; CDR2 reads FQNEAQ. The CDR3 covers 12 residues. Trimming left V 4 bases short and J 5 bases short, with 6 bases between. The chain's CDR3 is CASSSGYQPQHF. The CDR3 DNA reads TGTGCCAGCAGCTCGGGTTATCAGCCCCAGCATTTT.

The CDR3 is CSVEYSGGYTF. DNA of the CDR3: TGCAGCGTAGAATACAGTGGCGGCTACACCTTC. The chain uses TRBV29-1 and TRBJ1-2; D unresolved. CDR3 size: 11 residues. With 6 bases removed from V and 8 bases from J, the gap between germline ends came to 13 bases. Germline-derived CDR1 and CDR2 are SQVTM and ANQGSEA. Variable domain in full (rest from reference TRBV29-1 and TRBJ1-2): SAVISQKPSRDICQRGTSLTIQCQVDSQVTMMFWYRQQPGQSLTLIATANQGSEATYESGFVIDKFPISRPNLTFSTLTVSNMSPEDSSIYLCSVEYSGGYTFGSGTRLTVV.

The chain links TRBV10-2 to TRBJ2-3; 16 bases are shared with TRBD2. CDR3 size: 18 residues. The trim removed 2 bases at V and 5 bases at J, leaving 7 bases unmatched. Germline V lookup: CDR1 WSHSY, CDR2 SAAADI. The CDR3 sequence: CASSENPGLAGGLDTQYF. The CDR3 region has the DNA TGCGCCAGCAGTGAGAACCCGGGACTAGCGGGAGGGCTAGATACGCAGTATTTT.

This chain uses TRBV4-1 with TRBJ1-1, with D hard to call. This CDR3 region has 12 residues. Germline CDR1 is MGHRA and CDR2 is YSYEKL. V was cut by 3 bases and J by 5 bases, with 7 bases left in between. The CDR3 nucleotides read TGCGCCAGCAGCCAGGGAGTAACTGAAGCTTTCTTT. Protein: CASSQGVTEAFF.

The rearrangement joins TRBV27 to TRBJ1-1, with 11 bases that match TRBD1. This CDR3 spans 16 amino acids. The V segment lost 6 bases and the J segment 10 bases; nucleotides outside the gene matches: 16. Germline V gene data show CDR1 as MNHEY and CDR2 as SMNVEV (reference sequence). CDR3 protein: CASSNPGQGVASRAFF. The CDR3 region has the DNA TGTGCCAGCAGCAATCCGGGACAGGGGGTCGCCAGTCGAGCTTTCTTT.

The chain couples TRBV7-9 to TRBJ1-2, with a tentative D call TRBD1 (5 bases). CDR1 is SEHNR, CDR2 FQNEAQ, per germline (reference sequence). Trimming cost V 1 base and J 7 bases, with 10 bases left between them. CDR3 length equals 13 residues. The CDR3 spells CASSLGGTRGYTF. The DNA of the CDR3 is TGTGCCAGCAGCTTAGGCGGGACTCGTGGCTACACCTTC. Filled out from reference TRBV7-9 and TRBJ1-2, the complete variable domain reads DTGVSQNPRHKITKRGQNVTFRCDPISEHNRLYWYRQTLGQGPEFLTYFQNEAQLEKSRLLSDRFSAERPKGSFSTLEIQRTEQGDSAMYLCASSLGGTRGYTFGSGTRLTVV.

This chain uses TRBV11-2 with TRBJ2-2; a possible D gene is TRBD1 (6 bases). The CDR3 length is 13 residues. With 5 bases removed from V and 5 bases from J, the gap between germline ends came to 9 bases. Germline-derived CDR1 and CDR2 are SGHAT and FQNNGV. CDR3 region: CASSGTGTGELFF. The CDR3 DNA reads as TGTGCCAGCAGCGGCACAGGGACCGGGGAGCTGTTTTTT.

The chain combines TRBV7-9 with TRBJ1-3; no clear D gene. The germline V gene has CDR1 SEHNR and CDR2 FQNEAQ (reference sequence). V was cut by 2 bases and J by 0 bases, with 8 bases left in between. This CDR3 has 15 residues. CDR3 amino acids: CASSLWSTSGNTIYF. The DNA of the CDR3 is TGTGCCAGCAGCTTATGGAGTACCTCTGGAAACACCATATATTTT.

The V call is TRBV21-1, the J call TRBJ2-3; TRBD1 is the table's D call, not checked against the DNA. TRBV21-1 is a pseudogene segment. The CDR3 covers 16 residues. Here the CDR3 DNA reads TGTGCCAGCAGCCTTACAGGGGACTCTAGCACAGATACGCAGTATTTT. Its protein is CASSLTGDSSTDTQYF.

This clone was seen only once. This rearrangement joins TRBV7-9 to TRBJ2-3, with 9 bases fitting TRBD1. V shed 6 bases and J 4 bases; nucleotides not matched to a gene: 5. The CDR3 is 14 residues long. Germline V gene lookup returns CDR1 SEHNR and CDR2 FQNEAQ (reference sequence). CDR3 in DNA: TGTGCCAGCAGTAGACAGGGGGGGGCAGATACGCAGTATTTT. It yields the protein CASSRQGGADTQYF.

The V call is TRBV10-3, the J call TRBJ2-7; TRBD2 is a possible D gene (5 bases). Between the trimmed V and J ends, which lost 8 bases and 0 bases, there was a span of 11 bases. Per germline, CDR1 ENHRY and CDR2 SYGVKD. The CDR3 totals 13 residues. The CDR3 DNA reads TGTGCCATCGGCGGGCAAAGCTCCTACGAGCAGTACTTC. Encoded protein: CAIGGQSSYEQYF.

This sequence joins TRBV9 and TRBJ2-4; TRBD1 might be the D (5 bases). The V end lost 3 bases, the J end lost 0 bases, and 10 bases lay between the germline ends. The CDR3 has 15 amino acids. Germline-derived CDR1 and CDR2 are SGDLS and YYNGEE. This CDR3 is CASSATALAKNIQYF. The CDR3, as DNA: TGTGCCAGCAGCGCGACAGCACTAGCCAAAAACATTCAGTACTTC.

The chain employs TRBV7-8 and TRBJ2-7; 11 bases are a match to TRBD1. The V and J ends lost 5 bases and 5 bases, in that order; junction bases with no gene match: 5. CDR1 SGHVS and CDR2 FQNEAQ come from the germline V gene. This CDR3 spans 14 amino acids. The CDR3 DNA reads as TGTGCCAGCAGCCTACGGGACAGGGGGGACGAGCAGTACTTC. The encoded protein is CASSLRDRGDEQYF.

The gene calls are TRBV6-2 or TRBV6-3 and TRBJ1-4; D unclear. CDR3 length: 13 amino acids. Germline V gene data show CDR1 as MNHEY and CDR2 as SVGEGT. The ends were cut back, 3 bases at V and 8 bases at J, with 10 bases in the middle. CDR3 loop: CASSYEYREKLFF. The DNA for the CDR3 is TGTGCCAGCAGTTATGAGTATCGGGAAAAACTGTTTTTT.

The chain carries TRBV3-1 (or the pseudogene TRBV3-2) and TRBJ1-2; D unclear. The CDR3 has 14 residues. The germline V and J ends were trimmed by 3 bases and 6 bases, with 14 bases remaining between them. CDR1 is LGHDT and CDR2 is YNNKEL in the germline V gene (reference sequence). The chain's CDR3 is CASSQRVSGNGYTF. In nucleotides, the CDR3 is TGTGCCAGCAGCCAGCGGGTCTCGGGGAATGGCTACACCTTC.

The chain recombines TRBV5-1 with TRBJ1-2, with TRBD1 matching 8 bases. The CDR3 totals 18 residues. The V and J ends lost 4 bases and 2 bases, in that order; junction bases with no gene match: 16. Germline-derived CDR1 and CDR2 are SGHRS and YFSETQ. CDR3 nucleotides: TGCGCCAGCAGCGTGGTTACAGGGGGTCGGAACTCAAACTATGGCTACACCTTC. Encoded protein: CASSVVTGGRNSNYGYTF. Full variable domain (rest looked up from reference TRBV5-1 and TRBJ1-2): KAGVTQTPRYLIKTRGQQVTLSCSPISGHRSVSWYQQTPGQGLQFLFEYFSETQRNKGNFPGRFSGRQFSNSRSEMNVSTLELGDSALYLCASSVVTGGRNSNYGYTFGSGTRLTVV.